This T cell receptor beta chain was sequenced during a study of shared T cell receptors in the human thymus. CDR3 size: 16 residues. The V and J ends lost 0 bases and 2 bases respectively, with 13 bases between them. Germline V gene lookup returns CDR1 MGHRA and CDR2 YSYEKL. The protocol was immunoSEQ multiplex PCR, while the TCRdb copy is restricted to in-frame clones and leaves out a portion. This repertoire shows under 850,000 clones, around nine tenths found once; its top ten account for around 0.0099%. The data were also submitted as part of a second study, on human thymus T cells. According to that study: Donation came from healthy Finnish infants having corrective surgery for congenital heart defects. Thymic and blood repertoires appeared to display a bias in their usage of V and J genes. Related work found strong thymic repertoire overlap between unrelated individuals.

This clonotype originated in a boy less than two years old with a congenital heart defect. This chain connects TRBV4-1 to TRBJ2-5, with D perhaps matching TRBD2 (5 bases). The sample consisted of thymocytes. The CDR3 nucleotides are TGCGCCAGCAGCCAAGATAAAGGACGGGGACAAGAGACCCAGTACTTC. Translating gives CASSQDKGRGQETQYF.